Listed below are T cell receptor beta chains from one sample, sequenced in a study of CD8+ T cells in alopecia areata. Produced via immunoSEQ multiplex PCR; TCRdb's table is partial and in-frame only. The sample shows more than 95,000 clones, approximately 52% of them seen only once. This specimen was CD8+ T cells sorted from blood, taken at week 4, from a patient treated with tofacitinib. These receptors were taken from a human donor with alopecia areata. CDR3s include the opening cysteine and the closing phenylalanine or tryptophan. Fields, in order: CDR3 DNA, CDR3 protein, V gene, D gene, clone size, J gene. A D gene is named only where the DNA matches it firmly. Not every row has a clone size; where given, it reads once, few, many or a size class.

TGTGCCAGCAGCTTAACGGAGCAGTTCTTC,CASSLTEQFF,TRBV7-9,.,.,TRBJ2-1
TGCAGCGTCGATTCCGGGACAGGGTACTACGAGCAGTACTTC,CSVDSGTGYYEQYF,TRBV29-1,TRBD1,.,TRBJ2-7
TGTGCCAGCAGCCCCGGGACTAGCGGGGGGGCAGAGACCCAGTACTTC,CASSPGTSGGAETQYF,TRBV7-9,TRBD2,.,TRBJ2-5
TGTGCCGCCTCAGGGGAGGGAGAAGAGACCCAGTACTTC,CAASGEGEETQYF,TRBV6-5,.,few,TRBJ2-5
TGTGCCAGCTCTCCGACTAGCGGGGGGGCGGATACGCAGTATTTT,CASSPTSGGADTQYF,TRBV7-3,TRBD2,.,TRBJ2-3
TGTGCCAGCAGGGATGAGACCCAGTACTTC,CASRDETQYF,TRBV2,.,many,TRBJ2-5
TGTGCCTGGAGTAAGGGGGGGACTGAAGCTTTCTTT,CAWSKGGTEAFF,TRBV30,.,.,TRBJ1-1
TGCAGCGTTGACCCCAGCGGGACAGATACGCAGTATTTT,CSVDPSGTDTQYF,TRBV29-1,.,.,TRBJ2-3
TGCAGCGTCGACCCTTGGGGGGACGACACAGATACGCAGTATTTT,CSVDPWGDDTDTQYF,TRBV29-1,.,few,TRBJ2-3
TGTGCCAGCAGTGATTTGGTAGGCGAGACCCAGTACTTC,CASSDLVGETQYF,TRBV2,.,.,TRBJ2-5
TGCAGCGTTGCGTCCCCCACTGAAGCTTTCTTT,CSVASPTEAFF,TRBV29-1,.,few,TRBJ1-1
TGCAGCGTTGAAGGGGCGGAGGACGACTACTATGGCTACACCTTC,CSVEGAEDDYYGYTF,TRBV29-1,.,.,TRBJ1-2
TGCGCCAGCAGTTATACAGGGGGAAATGAGCAGTTCTTC,CASSYTGGNEQFF,TRBV4-1,TRBD1,.,TRBJ2-1
TGTGCCAGCAGCCAACGGGACAGCTCCTACGAGCAGTACTTC,CASSQRDSSYEQYF,TRBV7-6,TRBD1,few,TRBJ2-7
TGTGCCTGGAGCGAAACAGGGGGACTTTACGAGCAGTACTTC,CAWSETGGLYEQYF,TRBV30,TRBD1,.,TRBJ2-7
TGTGCCAGCAGTTCGCAGGGGGGTACCTACGAGCAGTACTTC,CASSSQGGTYEQYF,TRBV27,.,few,TRBJ2-7
TGTGCCACCAGCGATACAGGGACTAACACTGAAGCTTTCTTT,CATSDTGTNTEAFF,TRBV15,.,.,TRBJ1-1
TGTGCCAGCAGTGACGGGACAGGGGGAGGCAATGAGCAGTTCTTC,CASSDGTGGGNEQFF,TRBV6-4,TRBD1,.,TRBJ2-1
TGTGCCAGCAGCTTCCTAGAAAGCTACGAGCAGTACTTC,CASSFLESYEQYF,TRBV5-6,.,.,TRBJ2-7
TGTGCCAGCAGCTTGGCGGATACGCAGTATTTT,CASSLADTQYF,TRBV5-6,.,.,TRBJ2-3
TGCAGCGTCTGGACAGGGGAGTTGTACGAGCAGTACTTC,CSVWTGELYEQYF,TRBV29-1,TRBD1,.,TRBJ2-7
TGTGCCTGGAGTGTACACCGGCAAACTGAAGCTTTCTTT,CAWSVHRQTEAFF,TRBV30,.,few,TRBJ1-1
TGTGCCAGCAGCCAAGGAGGACAGGGGGCGGTGTCTCTGTTTTTT,CASSQGGQGAVSLFF,TRBV4-2,TRBD1,.,TRBJ1-4
TGCAGCGGCCTTTTTGGTCCCTACGAGCAGTACTTC,CSGLFGPYEQYF,TRBV29-1,.,.,TRBJ2-7
TGCAGCGTTGGGACAGGCTCTGGGGCCAACGTCCTGACTTTC,CSVGTGSGANVLTF,TRBV29-1,TRBD1,few,TRBJ2-6
TGTGCCATCAGCCCAGCGGGGGGGCCCCGGGAGACCCAGTACTTC,CAISPAGGPRETQYF,TRBV10-3,TRBD2,.,TRBJ2-5
TGTGCCAGCAGCTTATACAGGAGAGACACTGAAGCTTTCTTT,CASSLYRRDTEAFF,TRBV13,.,.,TRBJ1-1
TGTGCCTGGAGTGTCATCGGGGGAAATGAGCAGTTCTTC,CAWSVIGGNEQFF,TRBV30,.,.,TRBJ2-1
TGCAGCGCTCGGGGGGACTATGGCTACACCTTC,CSARGDYGYTF,TRBV29-1,.,few,TRBJ1-2
TGCAGCGTTGCTGGTAGCGGGGCAGATACGCAGTATTTT,CSVAGSGADTQYF,TRBV29-1,TRBD2,.,TRBJ2-3
TGTGCCAGCATTCCCGGGACTAGGGTCGCCGAGCAGTACTTC,CASIPGTRVAEQYF,TRBV2,TRBD2,few,TRBJ2-7
TGTGCCAGCAGCTTATGGGACAGCGAACAAGAGACCCAGTACTTC,CASSLWDSEQETQYF,TRBV11-1,TRBD1,.,TRBJ2-5
TGCAGCGTTGACGGTGGCAGGAACACTGAAGCTTTCTTT,CSVDGGRNTEAFF,TRBV29-1,.,few,TRBJ1-1
TGTGCCTGGAGTGCGGACCTGGCATATGGCTACACCTTC,CAWSADLAYGYTF,TRBV30,.,.,TRBJ1-2
TGTGCCAGCAGTCTAACCCTCGGGACAGGTGCCCTGGAGCAGTACTTC,CASSLTLGTGALEQYF,TRBV27,TRBD1,few,TRBJ2-5
TGTGCCAGCAGTGAAAGAGACTCTGGCAACGAGCAGTACTTC,CASSERDSGNEQYF,TRBV27,.,.,TRBJ2-7
TGCAGCGTTGAAGGGACATTTCTCGAGCAGTACTTC,CSVEGTFLEQYF,TRBV29-1,.,.,TRBJ2-7
TGTGCCAGCAGATTAGGGGTGGGCACTGAAGCTTTCTTT,CASRLGVGTEAFF,TRBV7-9,.,.,TRBJ1-1
TGCGCCAGCAGCTTGGGAGGAGAAGCTTTCTTT,CASSLGGEAFF,TRBV5-1,.,.,TRBJ1-1
TGCGCCAGCAGTCGATTCCCGGGACGTACCTATGTGAATGGCTACACCTTC,CASSRFPGRTYVNGYTF,TRBV23-1,.,few,TRBJ1-2
TGCAGCGTCACGGGACAGGATGCCTCCTACGAGCAGTACTTC,CSVTGQDASYEQYF,TRBV29-1,TRBD1,few,TRBJ2-7
TGTGCCTGGGGTAGGGGCACGAGCACAGATACGCAGTATTTT,CAWGRGTSTDTQYF,TRBV30,.,.,TRBJ2-3
TGTGCCTGGAGTGTACTCCCGGGGACTGAAGCTTTCTTT,CAWSVLPGTEAFF,TRBV30,.,.,TRBJ1-1
TGCGCCAGCAGCCTACGACAGGGGAATCAGCCCCAGCATTTT,CASSLRQGNQPQHF,TRBV4-1,TRBD1,.,TRBJ1-5
TGTGCCAGCAGCTTGTCGTCCAACACCATATATTTT,CASSLSSNTIYF,TRBV9,.,.,TRBJ1-3
TGTGCCTGGAGTGTACGGGTCGGGGGTACCTACAATGAGCAGTTCTTC,CAWSVRVGGTYNEQFF,TRBV30,.,.,TRBJ2-1
TGTGCCAGCAGTGAAACCTTAGACCGTATAGCCAAAAACATTCAGTACTTC,CASSETLDRIAKNIQYF,TRBV2,.,.,TRBJ2-4
TGTGCCAGCAGCTTAGTTTTTTCCCGCAGTCCAGATACGCAGTATTTT,CASSLVFSRSPDTQYF,TRBV7-2,.,.,TRBJ2-3
TGTGCCAGCACCAACCACCAAGAGGACGGACAAGAGACCCAGTACTTC,CASTNHQEDGQETQYF,TRBV27,.,.,TRBJ2-5